Shown below are 21 T cell receptor beta chains from a single sample sequenced in a study of blood T cells in healthy people across ages. Using a J-beta primer mix together with a sample-barcoded 5' primer, a second PCR was run for about 6 to 12 cycles. From the 5' RACE reads, TCRdb called clonotypes with MiXCR, one entry per CDR3 protein. The sample includes approximately 790,000 distinct CDR3 sequences, 60% to 80% seen only once; the top ten take about 27%. The sample taken for sequencing was blood. The receptors were sampled from a man aged 25-45 years in good health.

This clonotype came up a few times. The chain is built from TRBV30 and TRBJ1-1, with TRBD1 matching 8 bases. V shed 5 bases, J shed 5 bases, and the junction held 7 bases outside the gene matches. This CDR3 is built from 13 residues. Looked up from germline, CDR1 is GTSNPN and CDR2 is SVGIG (reference sequence). The CDR3 region is CAWVWGQATEAFF. DNA for the CDR3: TGTGCCTGGGTGTGGGGACAGGCGACTGAAGCTTTCTTT.

Only a few counts were recorded for this clonotype. The rearrangement joins TRBV15 to TRBJ2-1; 7 bases fit TRBD1. V lost 3 bases and J lost 4; bases outside the gene matches: 6. There are 15 residues in the CDR3. Looked up from germline, CDR1 is LNHNV and CDR2 is YYDKDF (reference sequence). The CDR3 nucleotides are TGTGCCACCAGCAGGGAGAGGGACAGTTACAATGAGCAGTTCTTC. Its translation is CATSRERDSYNEQFF.

The rearrangement links TRBV12-3 or TRBV12-4 to TRBJ1-1, with TRBD1 as a possible D gene (5 bases). This CDR3 contains 15 residues. V was trimmed by 2 bases and J by 5 bases, leaving 15 bases between them. CDR3 region: CASSLSGQGMTEAFF. DNA of the CDR3: TGTGCCAGCAGTTTATCCGGCCAGGGTATGACTGAAGCTTTCTTT.

This chain links TRBV4-1 with TRBJ1-2; no clear D. The germline gives CDR1 MGHRA, CDR2 YSYEKL. This CDR3 is 15 amino acids long. Trimming removed 0 bases from V and 5 bases from J, with 13 bases in between. The CDR3 here is CASSQDTPDPYGYTF. CDR3 in DNA: TGCGCCAGCAGCCAAGATACGCCCGACCCTTATGGCTACACCTTC.

The rearrangement links TRBV20-1 to TRBJ2-3; D perhaps matches TRBD2 (6 bases). CDR3 length: 15 residues. V lost 6 bases and J lost 3, with 19 bases in between. The V gene's germline CDR1 is DFQATT and CDR2 SNEGSKA (reference sequence). This chain's CDR3 is CSAPTGESGTDTQYF. Here the CDR3 DNA reads TGCAGTGCCCCGACGGGGGAAAGCGGGACAGATACGCAGTATTTT.

V gene TRBV7-2 combines with J gene TRBJ2-3; D gene unclear. Germline-derived CDR1 and CDR2 are SGHTA and FQGNSA. Between the trimmed V and J ends, which lost 3 bases and 3 bases, there was a span of 16 bases. The CDR3 is 16 amino acids. The CDR3 region has the DNA TGTGCCAGCAGCTTTGGGTCAACATTCGGGACAGATACGCAGTATTTT. It encodes CASSFGSTFGTDTQYF.

The chain employs TRBV10-3 and TRBJ1-1, with 7 bases lining up with TRBD1. CDR1 and CDR2 from the germline V gene are ENHRY and SYGVKD. This CDR3 is built from 17 residues. The V gene end was trimmed by 7 bases and the J gene end by 1 base; junction bases not matched to a gene: 15. CDR3 loop: CAIKGPSTGAANTEAFF. In DNA form, the CDR3 reads TGTGCCATCAAGGGCCCCTCTACAGGGGCCGCGAACACTGAAGCTTTCTTT.

In regard to this clonotype: At one of its ends the junction is not consistent with the germline gene, which may arise from a read error. This chain uses TRBV7-9 with TRBJ1-4; D gene uncertain. Germline V gives CDR1 SEHNR, CDR2 FQNEAQ (reference sequence). The CDR3 loop spans 14 amino acids. CDR3 amino acids: CASGFWSTNEELFF. The CDR3 DNA follows: TGTGCCAGCGGCTTCTGGTCAACTAATGAAGAACTGTTTTTT.

This chain connects TRBV6-2 or TRBV6-3 to TRBJ2-7; no clear D. Germline V lookup: CDR1 MNHEY, CDR2 SVGEGT. V dropped 6 bases and J dropped 4 bases, with 16 bases sitting between them. This CDR3 is built from 14 residues. CDR3 in DNA: TGTGCCAGCAGAATAGCCGGACGGAATTACGAGCAGTACTTC. As protein: CASRIAGRNYEQYF.

This clonotype has ten or more counts. This chain uses TRBV29-1 with TRBJ2-1, with no clear D. The CDR3 extends over 12 amino acids. Germline loops: CDR1 SQVTM, CDR2 ANQGSEA. The V and J ends lost 4 bases and 8 bases respectively, with 12 bases between them. The CDR3 DNA reads as TGCAGCGTTGTAAAGGGTTGGGATGAGCAGTTCTTC. Translated: CSVVKGWDEQFF.

CDR3 DNA: TGCAGCGGTCACCGGGACAGGGGGCTAGGCACTGAAGCTTTCTTT. Translation gives CSGHRDRGLGTEAFF. This chain joins TRBV29-1 and TRBJ1-1, with 12 bases that match TRBD1. Germline-derived CDR1 and CDR2 are SQVTM and ANQGSEA. The ends lost 7 bases at V and 4 bases at J; junction bases unmatched: 10. The CDR3 sequence is 15 residues long.

This clonotype was counted only a few times. The CDR3 region is CASSLTYTQSVHEQYF. CDR3 DNA: TGTGCCAGCAGTTTAACGTACACTCAAAGCGTCCACGAGCAGTACTTC. The chain carries TRBV27 and TRBJ2-5; D gene ambiguous. The J call may be mistaken, given a closer DNA end match to TRBJ2-7. CDR1 and CDR2 (germline): MNHEY, SMNVEV (reference sequence). CDR3 size: 16 residues.

V and J are TRBV7-2 and TRBJ2-5; D is ambiguous. Per the germline V gene, CDR1 is SGHTA and CDR2 is FQGNSA. Trimming took off 5 bases at V and 2 bases at J, with 12 bases between the two ends. The CDR3 runs to 14 residues. CDR3 coding DNA: TGTGCCAGCAGCCCCCCGACCAGGCAAGAGACCCAGTACTTC. Amino acid sequence: CASSPPTRQETQYF.

This clonotype has at least ten counts. The gene calls are TRBV7-2 and TRBJ2-3; 7 nucleotides line up with TRBD2. The CDR3 is made up of 16 amino acids. V lost 1 base and J lost 2; bases outside the gene matches: 6. Germline values: CDR1 SGHTA, CDR2 FQGNSA. The CDR3 region has the DNA TGTGCCAGCAGCTTAGTCGGGGGGAAAGCCACAGATACGCAGTATTTT. Residues: CASSLVGGKATDTQYF.

Comment on this clonotype: Its ends do not fully match the called genes, so a read error is possible. The gene calls are TRBV4-1 and TRBJ2-5, with 9 bases identical to TRBD2. The DNA end favors TRBJ2-7, so the J call may be wrong. The CDR3 consists of 17 residues. Germline V lookup: CDR1 MGHRA, CDR2 YSYEKL. The chain's CDR3 is CASSQEWASGAHYEQYF. Here the CDR3 DNA reads TGTGCCAGCAGCCAAGAGTGGGCTAGCGGGGCCCACTACGAGCAGTACTTC.

The chain uses TRBV7-9 and TRBJ1-1; D is unclear. This CDR3 has 17 residues. CDR1 and CDR2 from the germline V gene are SEHNR and FQNEAQ (reference sequence). V was pared by 5 bases and J by 4 bases, with 23 bases between. The CDR3 here is CASSGKGPADLGTEAFF. CDR3 coding DNA: TGTGCCAGCAGCGGTAAGGGCCCGGCGGATCTGGGCACTGAAGCTTTCTTT.

V is TRBV6-6 and J is TRBJ2-1; no definite D call. This CDR3 has 15 residues. Between the trimmed V and J ends, which lost 0 bases and 6 bases, there was a span of 12 bases. CDR1 is MNHNY and CDR2 is SVGAGI in the germline V gene (reference sequence). The CDR3 nucleotides are TGTGCCAGCAGTTACTCTGCGGCAGGCGGCAATGAGCAGTTCTTC. Amino acids: CASSYSAAGGNEQFF.

The rearrangement uses TRBV5-5 and TRBJ2-7; TRBD1 is a possible D gene (6 bases). The V gene's germline CDR1 is SGHKS and CDR2 YYEKEE (reference sequence). This CDR3 has 15 amino acids. The germline V and J ends were trimmed by 3 bases and 0 bases, with 13 bases remaining between them. The CDR3 sequence: CASSYQGTSSYEQYF. CDR3 in DNA: TGTGCCAGCAGCTACCAGGGGACGAGCTCCTACGAGCAGTACTTC.

This clonotype was counted once. The V gene is TRBV27, the J gene TRBJ1-4; no reliable D call. This CDR3 region has 14 residues. Trimming stripped 5 bases from V and 7 bases from J, with 14 bases between. Germline V gives CDR1 MNHEY, CDR2 SMNVEV (reference sequence). CDR3 coding DNA: TGTGCCAGCAGTAAAAGAATTCAACGTGAAAAACTGTTTTTT. Its protein product is CASSKRIQREKLFF.

The genes are TRBV25-1 and TRBJ2-3, with D unclear. The length of the CDR3 is 15 residues. Deletions cut 1 base from V and 2 bases from J, with 10 bases between. The germline gives CDR1 MGHDK, CDR2 SYGVNS. The CDR3 sequence is CASSEFDSLTDTQYF. Written as DNA, the CDR3 is TGTGCCAGCAGTGAATTCGACTCGCTCACAGATACGCAGTATTTT. The full variable domain, rest sourced from reference TRBV25-1 and TRBJ2-3, is EADIYQTPRYLVIGTGKKITLECSQTMGHDKMYWYQQDPGMELHLIHYSYGVNSTEKGDLSSESTVSRIRTEHFPLTLESARPSHTSQYLCASSEFDSLTDTQYFGPGTRLTVL.

This clonotype was detected only a few times. The chain uses TRBV15 and TRBJ2-3; D call uncertain. The CDR3 extends over 15 amino acids. Trimming left V 0 bases short and J 0 bases short, with 7 bases between. Per the germline V gene, CDR1 is LNHNV and CDR2 is YYDKDF (reference sequence). In DNA form, the CDR3 reads TGTGCCACCAGCAGAGATGGATATAGCACAGATACGCAGTATTTT. Protein sequence: CATSRDGYSTDTQYF.